This note documents a single TCR beta chain sequence. Its matching antigen is unknown. This PCR relied on a set of 60 Vbeta primers and 13 Jbeta primers. Profiled with immunoSEQ multiplex PCR; TCRdb holds only in-frame clones, not every one. The table lists about 160,000 clones, 65% to 80% of them singletons. These data originate in a study of cytomegalovirus exposure and HLA in healthy donors. General study findings and limits: A later analysis linked a missense variant in DCLRE1C to the trimming of TCR beta V and J genes. An analysis done earlier found most TCR beta V segments productive about 90% or about 30% of the time.

Each donor's status was that of a healthy bone marrow donor. The sequence came from a female donor in good health and CMV-seronegative. The sequencing sample was made of PBMCs.

Written as DNA, the CDR3 is TGTGCCAGCGCACGACAGCCGGATCCCTACGAGCAGTACTTC. This sequence encodes CASARQPDPYEQYF. The chain recombines TRBV19 with TRBJ2-7; a weak D match, TRBD1 (5 bases). V lost 9 bases, J lost 2 bases, and 17 bases lay in between. Germline loops: CDR1 LNHDA, CDR2 SQIVND (reference sequence). The CDR3 loop spans 14 amino acids.